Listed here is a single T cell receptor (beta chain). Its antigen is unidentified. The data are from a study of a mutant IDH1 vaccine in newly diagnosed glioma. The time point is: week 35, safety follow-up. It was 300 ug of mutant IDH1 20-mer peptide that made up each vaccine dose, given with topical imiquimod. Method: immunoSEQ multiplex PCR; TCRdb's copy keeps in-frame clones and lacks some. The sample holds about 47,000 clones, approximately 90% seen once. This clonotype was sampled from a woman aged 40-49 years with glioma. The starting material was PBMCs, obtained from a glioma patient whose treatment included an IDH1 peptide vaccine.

CDR3 DNA: TGTGCCAGCTCCTGGGGGCAAGGCACAGATACGCAGTATTTT. It encodes CASSWGQGTDTQYF. This chain joins TRBV2 and TRBJ2-3, with a tentative D call TRBD1 (6 bases). The CDR3 extends over 14 amino acids. CDR1 and CDR2 from the germline V gene are SNHLY and FYNNEI. V gave up 8 bases and J gave up 1 base, with 13 bases separating them.